This T cell receptor beta chain was sequenced in a study of prognosis after radiotherapy for stage I lung cancer. Notes on the study in general: Patients developing distant metastases showed lower Shannon entropy after stereotactic body radiation therapy.

Researchers used two-round multiplex PCR to amplify TCR beta CDR3 starting from genomic DNA. TRBV and TRBJ genes each had their own specific primers in first-round PCR. MiXCR, run by TCRdb on the multiplex PCR reads, gives a single entry per CDR3 protein. The sample has around 20,000 distinct CDR3 sequences, around 50% seen once. Node-negative status on CT and PET/CT applied to all patients, none having prior chemotherapy, radiotherapy or other malignancies. In its sample, this clonotype ranks as medium-sized. Its antigen is undetermined. The sequence was obtained from a donor of 50 years or more with non-small cell lung cancer. Sequenced material: PBMCs, taken before or after stereotactic body radiation therapy (not recorded which).

The CDR3 reads CASSEPPGQGSDEQYF. CDR3 in DNA: TGTGCCAGCAGTGAACCTCCGGGACAGGGGTCCGACGAGCAGTACTTC. The chain employs TRBV6-1 and TRBJ2-7, with TRBD1 matching 10 bases. Germline values: CDR1 MNHNS, CDR2 SASEGT. This CDR3 comprises 16 residues. After removal of 2 bases from V and 5 bases from J, the junction contained 9 bases not matched to a gene.